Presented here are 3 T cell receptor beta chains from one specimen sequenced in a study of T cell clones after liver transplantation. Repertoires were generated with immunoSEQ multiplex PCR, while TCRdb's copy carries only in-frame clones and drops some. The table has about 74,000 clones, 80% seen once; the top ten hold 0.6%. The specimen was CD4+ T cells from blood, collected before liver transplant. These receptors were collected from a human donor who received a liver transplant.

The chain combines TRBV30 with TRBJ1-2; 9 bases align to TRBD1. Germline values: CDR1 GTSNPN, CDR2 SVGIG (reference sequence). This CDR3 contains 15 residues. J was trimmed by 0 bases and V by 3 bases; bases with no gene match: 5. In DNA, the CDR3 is TGTGCCTGGAGGACACAGGGGGCCCCTAACTATGGCTACACCTTC. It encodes CAWRTQGAPNYGYTF.

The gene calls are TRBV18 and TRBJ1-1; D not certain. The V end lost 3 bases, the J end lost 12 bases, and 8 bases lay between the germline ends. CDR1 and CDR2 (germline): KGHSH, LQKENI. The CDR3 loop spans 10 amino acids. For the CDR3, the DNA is TGTGCCAGCTCACCTTCAAAAACTTTCTTT. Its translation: CASSPSKTFF.

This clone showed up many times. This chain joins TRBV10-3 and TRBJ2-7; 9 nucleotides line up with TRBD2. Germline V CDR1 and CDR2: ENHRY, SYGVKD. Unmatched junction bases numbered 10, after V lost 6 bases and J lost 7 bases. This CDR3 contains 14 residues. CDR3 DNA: TGTGCCATCAGGGCCTTAGCGGGAGTCGGGGAGCAGTACTTC. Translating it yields CAIRALAGVGEQYF.